This T cell receptor beta chain was observed in a study of T cells expressing NK-cell markers. Overall study context: Sorted T-cell subsets CD3+CD56+NKG2C+, CD3+CD56+NKG2C- and CD3+CD56-NKG2C+ were TCR beta-sequenced. Within the sequenced cohort of eight donors, seven exhibited HCMV seropositivity and one was seronegative. Findings and limits, study-wide: NKG2C+ dominant clonotype frequencies in five or six donors were about 1.0-7.5% of CD8+ T cells.

One entry per CDR3 protein, without DNA, is what TCRdb gives after re-calling the 5' RACE reads. The sample data list about 410,000 distinct CDR3 sequences. A word on this clonotype: What it binds is unknown.

Germline CDR1 reads GTSNPN; CDR2 reads SVGIG (reference sequence). The CDR3 length is 16 residues. The chain has TRBV30 and TRBJ2-1; TCRdb picks TRBD1, but there is no DNA to check that call. The clonotype was recovered from a woman aged 45-65 years in good health. The sequenced sample consisted of blood T cells: a sorted CD56 or NKG2C T cell subset, CD4+ or CD8+ T cells, or bulk PBMC T cells (not recorded which). CDR3 sequence reads: CAWSVRQGARYNEQFF.